This T cell receptor beta chain was sequenced for a study of CD4 T cells in lung cancer (dated by TCRdb to between 2018 and 2021). As for the study more broadly: In the study, blood T cells of NSCLC patients were screened for responses to candidate mutation-encoded neoepitopes, and neoantigen-specific CD4+ T-cell clones and TCRs were isolated. Tumor and non-adjacent lung tissue came from a handful of patients undergoing curative-intent resections for stage I-III non-small cell lung cancer. Aged 60 to 69 when blood was donated, the resected patients, most of whom were former smokers, had either lung adenocarcinoma or squamous cell carcinoma. Before blood donation, treatments including platinum chemotherapy had been received by the patients, and nivolumab or pembrolizumab had been received by some of the patients. TCRB deep sequencing tracked the frequency of neoantigen-specific clonotypes in tumor resections, non-adjacent lung and cultured T-cell products. What the work shows at the level of the full study, not this receptor alone: Some blood-derived responses might be explained by in vitro priming of naive T cells or cross-reactivity rather than by memory responses to the cancer.

CDR1 SGHAT and CDR2 FQNNGV were looked up in the germline V gene. Reading from cysteine to phenylalanine, the CDR3 counts 18 amino acids. Left in the record is the CDR3 DNA by itself, 54 bases read in frame from the first base. Trimming accounts for 4 bases at V and 8 bases at J, while the number of junction bases matched to no gene is 13. Within its sample, this clone is medium-sized (0.01 to 0.1%). Its cognate antigen has yet to be identified. No base quality information exists; no much larger clone differs at one position. Library creation used the immunoSEQ multiplex PCR assay. Qiagen DNeasy or QIAamp micro DNA kits were used to isolate DNA, and the Adaptive Biotechnology human TCRB sequencing kit was used to sequence TCRB. Sequencing of TCRB libraries was performed on an Illumina MiSeq. The paper's data handling went like this. The kit provider's software was used to analyze TCRB sequence data, and Fisher's exact test was used to test clonotype templates for tumor enrichment. Sourced from immuneACCESS, this table was stored by TCRdb with only in-frame sequences that have V and J called. A share of the clones is absent; for the studies checked, an unresolved V gene accounts for under half, and the remainder has no known explanation. V, J and clone size are taken as reported in that table, and D and trimming were inferred from the DNA itself. The sample contains 10,000 to 11,000 clones, approximately 66% of them found a single time. The ten largest clones represent over 15% of the sample.

Non-adjacent lung tissue was collected from the same resection as far as possible from the malignant lesion, at least 3 cm away. This TCR was recovered from a man in his 60s with non-small cell lung cancer. The sequence links TRBV11-2 to TRBJ2-1, with TRBD2 identical over 14 junction bases. The material sequenced was normal lung tissue taken away from the tumor. The CDR3 is CASSSSPDGTSGSYEQFF. The DNA sequence is TGTGCCAGCAGCTCCTCCCCGGACGGGACTAGCGGGAGCTATGAGCAGTTCTTC.